These 31 T cell receptor beta chains were all obtained from the same sample, sequenced in a study of OX40 agonist ivuxolimab in advanced cancers. The library was made by the immunoSEQ multiplex PCR assay. TCRdb holds this immuneACCESS table with in-frame rearrangements only. Some clones are missing; in checked studies, unresolved V genes explain under half, and the rest has no known cause. Recorded for this sample are more than 45,000 clones; approximately 86% of them occurred a single time. The top ten clonotypes cover about 1% of the sample. The material was CD4+ or CD8+ T cells sorted from blood, obtained in a trial of the OX40 agonist ivuxolimab. The receptors here all came from an adult with an advanced solid tumor such as melanoma, head and neck, liver or kidney cancer.

The rearrangement links TRBV14 to TRBJ2-4; D ambiguous. Germline CDR1 and CDR2: SGHDN and FVKESK. This CDR3 contains 13 residues. V was shortened by 1 base and J by 0 bases, with 1 base between the two germline ends. CDR3 in DNA: TGTGCCAGCAGCCAAGGAGCCAAAAACATTCAGTACTTC. Its translation is CASSQGAKNIQYF.

The genes are TRBV9 and TRBJ2-5, with 10 bases lining up with TRBD2. This CDR3 is built from 15 residues. V dropped 4 bases and J dropped 5; count of bases not matched to a gene: 8. Germline CDR1 is SGDLS and CDR2 is YYNGEE. CDR3 in amino acids: CASSPLAGVRETQYF. In DNA form, the CDR3 reads TGTGCCAGCAGCCCCCTAGCGGGAGTCAGGGAGACCCAGTACTTC.

The chain carries TRBV28 and TRBJ2-5, with no clear D. This CDR3 region has 13 residues. Trimming stripped 5 bases from V and 5 bases from J, with 12 bases between. The germline V gene has CDR1 MDHEN and CDR2 SYDVKM. The CDR3 spells CASSTGYRETQYF. In DNA, the CDR3 is TGTGCCAGCAGTACCGGTTACCGGGAGACCCAGTACTTC.

The chain couples TRBV28 to TRBJ1-5, with 8 bases aligning to TRBD1. J lost 5 bases, V lost 5 bases, and 11 bases had no gene match. The germline gives CDR1 MDHEN, CDR2 SYDVKM. CDR3 length: 16 residues. The CDR3 DNA sequence: TGTGCCAGCAGTCAACACAGGGGGTACGGCGATCAGCCCCAGCATTTT. This encodes CASSQHRGYGDQPQHF.

The CDR3 DNA follows: TGTGCCAGCTCACCACCGGGGAGTGAAGCTTTCTTT. Translation gives CASSPPGSEAFF. This sequence joins TRBV18 and TRBJ1-1, with D unresolved. The CDR3 runs to 12 residues. Germline loops: CDR1 KGHSH, CDR2 LQKENI. V was clipped by 0 bases and J by 7 bases, with 6 bases between them.

This chain connects TRBV2 to TRBJ2-1; possible D gene TRBD2, 5 bases. V lost 4 bases to trimming and J lost 5 bases, with 9 bases between them. The CDR3 runs 13 residues. The germline V gene encodes CDR1 SNHLY and CDR2 FYNNEI. The CDR3 is CASSVERDNEQFF. For the CDR3, the DNA is TGTGCCAGCAGTGTTGAGAGGGACAATGAGCAGTTCTTC.

The table lists this clone with a count of one. At one of its ends the junction is not consistent with the germline gene, which may arise from a read error. This chain links TRBV7-7 with TRBJ2-7, with D possibly matching TRBD2 (5 bases). The germline gives CDR1 SSHAT, CDR2 FNYEAQ (reference sequence). This CDR3 contains 14 residues. The CDR3 region has the DNA TGTGCTAGCAGCCCGAACCCCGGGAACTACGAGCAGTACTTC. Amino acids: CASSPNPGNYEQYF.

The chain is built from TRBV2 and TRBJ2-7, with D hard to call. V lost 6 bases and J lost 4, with 16 bases in between. Germline CDR1 is SNHLY and CDR2 is FYNNEI. CDR3 length equals 14 residues. For the CDR3, the DNA is TGTGCCAGCAGACCTGCCATGGGCCCTTACGAGCAGTACTTC. Translated: CASRPAMGPYEQYF.

The chain is built from TRBV11-1 and TRBJ2-6, with TRBD1 matching over 7 bases. This CDR3 is built from 15 residues. CDR1 is SGHAT and CDR2 is FQDESV in the germline V gene (reference sequence). V was pared by 5 bases and J by 3 bases, with 4 bases of the junction left unmatched. DNA for the CDR3: TGTGCCAGCAGCGGAGACAGGGTTGGGGCCAACGTCCTGACTTTC. It yields the protein CASSGDRVGANVLTF. Drawing the rest from reference TRBV11-1 and TRBJ2-6, the complete variable domain is EAEVAQSPRYKITEKSQAVAFWCDPISGHATLYWYRQILGQGPELLVQFQDESVVDDSQLPKDRFSAERLKGVDSTLKIQPAELGDSAMYLCASSGDRVGANVLTFGAGSRLTVL.

The chain joins TRBV7-2 to TRBJ2-2; possibly TRBD2 for D (5 bases). The germline CDR1 and CDR2 sequences are SGHTA and FQGNSA. The CDR3 is made up of 15 amino acids. V was shortened by 4 bases and J by 6 bases, with 15 bases between the two germline ends. CDR3 DNA sequence: TGTGCCAGCAGCTCACTCGGGATGCTCTCCGGGGAGCTGTTTTTT. Translated: CASSSLGMLSGELFF.

The chain recombines TRBV29-1 with TRBJ1-1; D possibly corresponds to TRBD1 (6 bases). The V end was cut by 5 bases, the J end by 1 base, with 11 bases between. Germline V gene sequence: CDR1 SQVTM, CDR2 ANQGSEA. This CDR3 spans 13 amino acids. The CDR3 loop is CSVLRGQNTEAFF. DNA of the CDR3: TGCAGCGTTTTAAGGGGACAGAACACTGAAGCTTTCTTT.

The chain carries TRBV10-3 and TRBJ1-5, with D hard to call. Germline V lookup: CDR1 ENHRY, CDR2 SYGVKD. The length of the CDR3 is 13 residues. The ends were cut back, 2 bases at V and 9 bases at J, with 11 bases in the middle. The CDR3 sequence: CAISEREVWPQHF. DNA of the CDR3: TGTGCCATCAGTGAGCGAGAAGTCTGGCCCCAGCATTTT.

J is TRBJ2-7 and V is TRBV7-2, with a possible D match to TRBD1 (6 bases). The CDR3 extends over 12 amino acids. Germline V CDR1 and CDR2: SGHTA, FQGNSA. V was shortened by 1 base and J by 9 bases, with 10 bases between the two germline ends. DNA for the CDR3: TGTGCCAGCAGCTTAGAGACAGGCAGGCAGTACTTC. This codes for CASSLETGRQYF.

This clone was detected only a few times. V gene TRBV18 combines with J gene TRBJ2-7; the D gene could be TRBD1 or TRBD2 (5 bases each). This CDR3 spans 13 amino acids. V lost 5 bases to trimming and J lost 5 bases, with 13 bases between them. The germline CDR1 and CDR2 sequences are KGHSH and LQKENI. The CDR3, as DNA: TGTGCCAGCTCAACCTTTGGGGGAGACGAGCAGTACTTC. This encodes CASSTFGGDEQYF.

This clone was detected once. The chain joins TRBV30 to TRBJ1-6, with D perhaps matching TRBD1 (6 bases). CDR1 is GTSNPN and CDR2 is SVGIG in the germline V gene (reference sequence). The CDR3 runs 13 residues. V shed 4 bases and J shed 7 bases, with 11 bases lying between them. CDR3 protein: CAWMGQGNSPLHF. The CDR3 nucleotides are TGTGCCTGGATGGGACAAGGGAATTCACCCCTCCACTTT.

The rearrangement uses TRBV5-1 and TRBJ2-7; 9 bases are shared with TRBD1. Germline-derived CDR1 and CDR2 are SGHRS and YFSETQ. The J segment lost 4 bases and the V segment lost 4 bases, leaving 6 bases of the junction unmatched. There are 14 residues in the CDR3. The CDR3 DNA follows: TGCGCCAGCAGCGTGGGACAGGGTGGGTACGAGCAGTACTTC. It translates to CASSVGQGGYEQYF.

V is TRBV27 and J is TRBJ2-7; D is undetermined. Germline V gene lookup returns CDR1 MNHEY and CDR2 SMNVEV (reference sequence). Between the trimmed V and J ends, which lost 3 bases and 6 bases, there was a span of 9 bases. The CDR3 contains 12 residues. The CDR3 is CASSFLGVEQYF. The CDR3 coding sequence is TGTGCCAGCAGTTTTCTTGGGGTCGAGCAGTACTTC.

The chain employs TRBV2 and TRBJ1-2, with 10 bases lining up with TRBD1. Germline lookup yields CDR1 SNHLY and CDR2 FYNNEI. J was trimmed by 6 bases and V by 3 bases; bases with no gene match: 4. The CDR3 is 14 residues long. In DNA, the CDR3 is TGTGCCAGCAGTGAGCGGGACAGGGGTAATGGCTACACCTTC. Protein sequence: CASSERDRGNGYTF.

This chain joins TRBV5-1 and TRBJ1-2; no clear D gene. CDR1 and CDR2 from the germline V gene are SGHRS and YFSETQ. The CDR3 runs to 15 residues. Trimming left V 0 bases short and J 4 bases short, with 13 bases between. Written as DNA, the CDR3 is TGCGCCAGCAGCTTGGACCAAACCCCCACCTATGGCTACACCTTC. Translated, it gives CASSLDQTPTYGYTF.

V usage is TRBV28 and J usage is TRBJ1-2; D ambiguous. V shed 2 bases and J shed 8 bases, with 15 bases lying between them. Germline V gene data show CDR1 as MDHEN and CDR2 as SYDVKM. The CDR3 has 14 amino acids. Here the CDR3 reads CASSLVADRKGYTF. Written as DNA, the CDR3 is TGTGCCAGCAGTTTAGTGGCGGACCGCAAGGGCTACACCTTC.

The V call is TRBV15, the J call TRBJ2-1, with TRBD2 matching 9 bases. Unmatched junction bases numbered 5, after V lost 1 base and J lost 7 bases. The CDR3 sequence is 15 residues long. Germline CDR1 and CDR2: LNHNV and YYDKDF (reference sequence). The CDR3 loop reads CATSRGSGSFNEQFF. DNA of the CDR3: TGTGCCACCAGCAGAGGTAGCGGGAGCTTTAATGAGCAGTTCTTC. The whole variable domain, filled in from reference TRBV15 and TRBJ2-1, reads DAMVIQNPRYQVTQFGKPVTLSCSQTLNHNVMYWYQQKSSQAPKLLFHYYDKDFNNEADTPDNFQSRRPNTSFCFLDIRSPGLGDTAMYLCATSRGSGSFNEQFFGPGTRLTVL.

The sample holds a few counts of this clone. The chain has TRBV6-1 and TRBJ2-3, with 8 bases identical to TRBD1. This CDR3 has 16 residues. Trimming at V came to 2 bases and at J to 4 bases, leaving 8 bases not matched to a gene. Germline loops: CDR1 MNHNS, CDR2 SASEGT. CDR3: CASSESSRGRSDTQYF. The CDR3, as DNA: TGTGCCAGCAGTGAAAGTTCCAGGGGGCGGTCAGATACGCAGTATTTT.

This chain joins TRBV11-2 and TRBJ2-1, with D possibly being TRBD2 (5 bases). The germline CDR1 and CDR2 sequences are SGHAT and FQNNGV. V gave up 1 base and J gave up 7 bases, with 11 bases separating them. The length of the CDR3 is 14 residues. The CDR3 reads CASSLAGVRNEQFF. Here the CDR3 DNA reads TGTGCCAGCAGCTTAGCCGGGGTTAGGAATGAGCAGTTCTTC.

The chain has TRBV28 and TRBJ2-7; 8 bases fit TRBD2. The ends lost 7 bases at V and 5 bases at J; junction bases unmatched: 7. The CDR3 contains 13 residues. Germline loops: CDR1 MDHEN, CDR2 SYDVKM. CDR3 loop: CASTSGGEDEQYF. CDR3 coding DNA: TGTGCCAGCACCTCGGGGGGGGAGGACGAGCAGTACTTC.

The rearrangement joins TRBV4-1 to TRBJ1-5, with D tentatively TRBD1 (5 bases). The CDR3 runs 14 residues. The germline CDR1 and CDR2 sequences are MGHRA and YSYEKL. V was trimmed by 6 bases and J by 6 bases, leaving 15 bases between them. As DNA, the CDR3 is TGCGCCAGCAGGGCACCCGGGGGGAGTCAGCCCCAGCATTTT. Residues: CASRAPGGSQPQHF.

The V and J genes are TRBV6-6 and TRBJ2-7, with 9 bases matching TRBD2. Germline trimming cut 7 bases from V and 3 bases from J; bases unmatched to any gene: 10. CDR3 size: 15 residues. Germline V gene lookup returns CDR1 MNHNY and CDR2 SVGAGI (reference sequence). In DNA form, the CDR3 reads TGTGCCAGCATGCGGCGGGAGGGTTTGGGCTACGAGCAGTACTTC. Translating it yields CASMRREGLGYEQYF.

This clone was found a few times. The same CDR3 arises from other DNA sequences in this sample as well. This rearrangement joins TRBV29-1 to TRBJ2-3; D is unresolved. This CDR3 has 12 residues. V was shortened by 5 bases and J by 0 bases, with 6 bases between the two germline ends. Germline V lookup: CDR1 SQVTM, CDR2 ANQGSEA. The CDR3 DNA follows: TGCAGCGTTCTCGCGAGCACAGATACGCAGTATTTT. As protein: CSVLASTDTQYF.

The V and J genes are TRBV5-8 and TRBJ2-7, with unresolved D. CDR1 and CDR2 (germline): SGHTS, YDEGEE. Trimming pared 5 bases from V and 0 bases from J, leaving 15 bases between. The CDR3 extends over 15 amino acids. Here the CDR3 DNA reads TGTGCCAGCAGGGTGCTAGTCCTAACCTCCTACGAGCAGTACTTC. It codes for CASRVLVLTSYEQYF.

This sequence joins TRBV9 and TRBJ1-2, with a weak D call TRBD1 (5 bases). Per the germline V gene, CDR1 is SGDLS and CDR2 is YYNGEE. The CDR3 is 15 amino acids. V was pared by 3 bases and J by 8 bases, with 20 bases between. Here the CDR3 reads CASSGGMEGLGGYTF. The CDR3 DNA follows: TGTGCCAGCAGCGGAGGGATGGAGGGGCTGGGAGGCTACACCTTC. Full variable domain (remainder filled in from reference TRBV9 and TRBJ1-2): DSGVTQTPKHLITATGQRVTLRCSPRSGDLSVYWYQQSLDQGLQFLIQYYNGEERAKGNILERFSAQQFPDLHSELNLSSLELGDSALYFCASSGGMEGLGGYTFGSGTRLTVV.

The chain joins TRBV5-8 to TRBJ2-6, with 8 bases matching TRBD1. The trim removed 4 bases at V and 11 bases at J, leaving 8 bases unmatched. Germline V gene lookup returns CDR1 SGHTS and CDR2 YDEGEE. The CDR3 extends over 14 amino acids. The CDR3 spells CASSLGQGYDVLTF. The CDR3 coding sequence is TGTGCCAGCAGCCTCGGACAGGGTTACGACGTCCTGACTTTC.

This clone was counted once. V usage is TRBV5-1 and J usage is TRBJ2-3; TRBD1 matches at 7 bases. CDR1 is SGHRS, CDR2 YFSETQ, per germline. Trimming cost V 6 bases and J 6 bases; bases outside gene matches: 13. CDR3 length equals 15 residues. CDR3 coding DNA: TGCGCCAGCACACCGACAGGGTCTGCATCGGATACGCAGTATTTT. It codes for CASTPTGSASDTQYF. The full variable domain, completed using reference TRBV5-1 and TRBJ2-3, is KAGVTQTPRYLIKTRGQQVTLSCSPISGHRSVSWYQQTPGQGLQFLFEYFSETQRNKGNFPGRFSGRQFSNSRSEMNVSTLELGDSALYLCASTPTGSASDTQYFGPGTRLTVL.